These T cell receptor beta chains were read from a single sample in a study of post-analysis software for immune sequencing data. TCRdb reprocessed the PCR reads via MiXCR and lists one record per CDR3 protein. This table has about 770,000 distinct CDR3 sequences, 35% to 55% appearing once. Sequenced input: blood. Receptor source: a girl aged 5-17 years with multiple sclerosis. Both conserved end residues are part of each CDR3. A D gene is named only where the DNA matches it firmly. Clone size appears in some rows only: once, few, many, or a class for an expanded clone.

v_call	j_call	d_call	clone_size	cdr3_aa	cdr3_nt
TRBV27	TRBJ2-4	TRBD2	NA	CASSLVGGSLSEQYF	TGTGCCAGCAGTTTAGTGGGCGGGAGCCTTTCGGAGCAGTACTTC
TRBV20-1	TRBJ2-1	TRBD2	NA	CSANTAGGAYNEQFF	TGCAGTGCAAATACAGCGGGAGGGGCGTACAATGAGCAGTTCTTC
TRBV5-1	TRBJ2-3	NA	few	CASSFGSSDTQYF	TGCGCCAGCAGCTTTGGCAGCTCAGATACGCAGTATTTT
TRBV20-1	TRBJ2-7	NA	NA	CRAKRQAHEQYF	TGCAGGGCTAAAAGGCAGGCCCACGAGCAGTACTTC
TRBV7-8	TRBJ2-3	TRBD2	NA	CASSLALAGDIYNEQYF	TGTGCCAGCAGCTTAGCACTAGCGGGAGATATCTACAATGAGCAGTATTTT
TRBV29-1	TRBJ2-5	TRBD2	NA	CSVDPGLGGRETQYF	TGCAGCGTAGATCCGGGACTAGGGGGTCGCGAGACCCAGTACTTC
TRBV29-1	TRBJ2-1	TRBD2	NA	CSAPIPGLALNEQFF	TGCAGCGCCCCGATTCCGGGACTAGCGTTGAATGAGCAGTTCTTC
TRBV5-1	TRBJ1-1	NA	NA	CASSWSEGDTEAFF	TGCGCCAGCAGCTGGAGTGAAGGGGACACTGAAGCTTTCTTT
TRBV29-1	TRBJ2-5	NA	NA	CSVEGRGKLYF	TGCAGCGTTGAGGGAAGGGGGAAATTGTACTTC
TRBV5-6	TRBJ2-1	TRBD2	NA	CASSFTGTREVNEQFF	TGTGCCAGCAGCTTTACCGGGACTAGGGAAGTCAATGAGCAGTTCTTC
TRBV2	TRBJ2-5	NA	NA	CASNGGRQETQYF	TGTGCCAGTAATGGGGGCAGACAAGAGACCCAGTACTTC
TRBV20-1	TRBJ2-4	NA	NA	CSARVSGVGAKNIQYF	TGCAGTGCTAGAGTCAGCGGAGTAGGGGCCAAAAACATTCAGTACTTC
TRBV7-2	TRBJ2-3	TRBD2	few	CASSLATSGIVTDTQYF	TGTGCCAGCAGCTTAGCGACTAGCGGGATAGTTACAGATACGCAGTATTTT
TRBV7-9	TRBJ1-1	NA	few	CDSSHGTEAFF	TGTGACAGCAGCCATGGTACTGAAGCTTTCTTT
TRBV7-6	TRBJ2-7	TRBD2	NA	CASSLEAQQPGGWYF	TGTGCCAGCAGCTTAGAGGCGCAGCAGCCGGGGGGGTGGTACTTC
TRBV5-6	TRBJ2-5	NA	NA	CASSQLYQETQYF	TGTGCCAGCAGCCAACTGTACCAAGAGACCCAGTACTTC
TRBV9	TRBJ2-7	TRBD1	NA	CASSRGPGGEQYF	TGTGCCAGCAGCCGGGGACCAGGGGGCGAGCAGTACTTC